These T cell receptor beta chains were read from a single sample in a study of cytomegalovirus exposure and HLA in healthy donors. Sequenced by immunoSEQ multiplex PCR; TCRdb stores in-frame clones only, minus some. The sample has about 160,000 clones, around 80% seen once. The sequenced sample consisted of PBMCs. The receptors were sampled from a man aged 50-60 years in good health and CMV-seropositive. Each CDR3 is given with its conserved first and last residue. A D gene is named only where the DNA matches it firmly. Not all rows give a size; the values are once, few, many and, for expanded clones, a class.

size: -
D: TRBD2
J: TRBJ2-1
V: TRBV7-8
CDR3: CASSPTAGGREQFF
DNA: TGTGCCAGCAGCCCGACGGCGGGGGGGCGTGAGCAGTTCTTC

size: -
D: TRBD1
J: TRBJ1-2
V: TRBV7-8
CDR3: CASSRTGGDENYGYTF
DNA: TGTGCCAGCAGCCGGACAGGGGGCGACGAAAACTATGGCTACACCTTC

size: -
D: TRBD1
J: TRBJ2-7
V: TRBV10-3
CDR3: CAISDGTGTFEQYF
DNA: TGTGCCATCAGTGATGGGACAGGGACGTTCGAGCAGTACTTC

size: -
D: -
J: TRBJ1-1
V: TRBV19
CDR3: CASSIGTEAFF
DNA: TGTGCCAGTAGTATCGGGACTGAAGCTTTCTTT

size: -
D: TRBD1
J: TRBJ2-2
V: TRBV10-1
CDR3: CASSEVRGPGELFF
DNA: TGCGCCAGCAGTGAGGTCAGGGGGCCCGGGGAGCTGTTTTTT

size: -
D: TRBD2
J: TRBJ2-1
V: TRBV4-1
CDR3: CASSQGRLAGVGEQFF
DNA: TGCGCCAGCAGCCAAGGCCGACTAGCGGGAGTGGGGGAGCAGTTCTTC

size: -
D: TRBD1
J: TRBJ2-2
V: TRBV19
CDR3: CASSIEGTGSNTGELFF
DNA: TGTGCCAGTAGTATAGAGGGGACAGGGTCGAACACCGGGGAGCTGTTTTTT

size: -
D: TRBD1
J: TRBJ1-2
V: TRBV5-6
CDR3: CASSSRGTGTYGYTF
DNA: TGTGCCAGCAGCTCCCGCGGGACAGGAACCTATGGCTACACCTTC

size: -
D: TRBD2
J: TRBJ2-1
V: TRBV9
CDR3: CASSGHVWREATYNEQFF
DNA: TGTGCCAGCAGCGGCCACGTTTGGCGGGAGGCCACGTACAATGAGCAGTTCTTC

size: -
D: -
J: TRBJ2-1
V: TRBV5-5
CDR3: CASSLGQITYNEQFF
DNA: TGTGCCAGCAGCTTGGGGCAGATTACCTACAATGAGCAGTTCTTC

size: -
D: -
J: TRBJ1-2
V: TRBV5-4
CDR3: CASSLATSEYGYTF
DNA: TGTGCCAGCAGCTTGGCCACGTCCGAGTATGGCTACACCTTC

size: -
D: TRBD1
J: TRBJ1-2
V: TRBV4-2
CDR3: CASSQDTGGTDYVYTF
DNA: TGTGCCAGCAGCCAAGACACAGGGGGAACGGACTATGTCTACACCTTC

size: few
D: -
J: TRBJ2-5
V: TRBV6-5
CDR3: CASSYWGSQETQYF
DNA: TGTGCCAGCAGTTACTGGGGCTCCCAAGAGACCCAGTACTTC

size: -
D: -
J: TRBJ1-1
V: TRBV20-1
CDR3: CSAPGNTEAFF
DNA: TGCAGTGCGCCGGGGAACACTGAAGCTTTCTTT

size: -
D: -
J: TRBJ1-2
V: TRBV11-2
CDR3: CASSPVPGLDGYTF
DNA: TGTGCCAGCAGCCCGGTCCCGGGACTTGATGGCTACACCTTC

size: -
D: -
J: TRBJ1-1
V: TRBV7-8
CDR3: CASTPSDLTWTEAFF
DNA: TGTGCCAGCACCCCCTCGGACTTAACGTGGACTGAAGCTTTCTTT

size: once
D: -
J: TRBJ2-5
V: TRBV5-1
CDR3: CASSLVGGQETQYF
DNA: TGCGCCAGCAGCTTGGTAGGGGGACAAGAGACCCAGTACTTC

size: -
D: TRBD2
J: TRBJ2-5
V: TRBV29-1
CDR3: CSVLLAGVGETQYF
DNA: TGCAGCGTCCTCCTAGCGGGAGTAGGGGAGACCCAGTACTTC

size: -
D: -
J: TRBJ2-7
V: TRBV5-6
CDR3: CASSPLRGGSYEQYF
DNA: TGTGCCAGCAGCCCCCTACGGGGTGGGTCCTACGAGCAGTACTTC

size: -
D: -
J: TRBJ1-1
V: TRBV5-4
CDR3: CASSLAGNTEAFF
DNA: TGTGCCAGCAGCTTGGCCGGGAACACTGAAGCTTTCTTT

size: -
D: -
J: TRBJ2-6
V: TRBV5-6
CDR3: CASSHWTHSGANVLTF
DNA: TGTGCCAGCAGCCATTGGACACACTCTGGGGCCAACGTCCTGACTTTC

size: -
D: -
J: TRBJ2-7
V: TRBV7-9
CDR3: CASGPGFHEQYF
DNA: TGTGCCAGCGGTCCAGGGTTCCACGAGCAGTACTTC

size: -
D: -
J: TRBJ1-2
V: TRBV19
CDR3: CASRRNNYGYTF
DNA: TGTGCCAGTAGGAGGAATAACTATGGCTACACCTTC

size: -
D: TRBD2
J: TRBJ2-3
V: TRBV7-9
CDR3: CASSDVYRGGLSTDTQYF
DNA: TGTGCCAGCAGCGATGTCTATCGGGGGGGCCTTAGCACAGATACGCAGTATTTT

size: once
D: TRBD1
J: TRBJ1-6
V: TRBV9
CDR3: CASSVGGAGGNSPLHF
DNA: TGTGCCAGCAGCGTAGGGGGGGCAGGGGGCAATTCACCCCTCCACTTT

size: -
D: TRBD2
J: TRBJ2-1
V: TRBV9
CDR3: CASSPGLAELYNEQFF
DNA: TGTGCCAGCAGCCCCGGACTAGCGGAGCTCTACAATGAGCAGTTCTTC

size: -
D: -
J: TRBJ1-3
V: TRBV29-1
CDR3: CSVEGRAGNTIYF
DNA: TGCAGCGTTGAAGGCAGGGCTGGAAACACCATATATTTT

size: once
D: -
J: TRBJ2-7
V: TRBV2
CDR3: CASSDVVAHSYEQYF
DNA: TGTGCCAGCAGTGATGTGGTGGCACACTCCTACGAGCAGTACTTC

size: -
D: TRBD2
J: TRBJ2-3
V: TRBV6-6
CDR3: CASRTIAGALPDTQYF
DNA: TGTGCCAGCAGGACCATAGCGGGAGCCCTTCCAGATACGCAGTATTTT

size: -
D: -
J: TRBJ2-1
V: TRBV2
CDR3: CASSDNRASGNEQFF
DNA: TGTGCCAGCAGTGACAACAGGGCTTCAGGCAATGAGCAGTTCTTC

size: once
D: TRBD2
J: TRBJ2-1
V: TRBV5-6
CDR3: CASSLGLAGGSGNEQFF
DNA: TGTGCCAGCAGCCTGGGACTAGCGGGGGGCTCCGGGAATGAGCAGTTCTTC

size: -
D: -
J: TRBJ2-7
V: TRBV6-1
CDR3: CASSTGYPYEQYF
DNA: TGTGCCAGCAGCACAGGGTACCCCTACGAGCAGTACTTC